These 25 T cell receptor beta chains were sequenced from one sample in a study of OX40 agonist ivuxolimab in advanced cancers. Repertoires were generated with immunoSEQ multiplex PCR, while TCRdb's copy carries only in-frame clones and drops some. The repertoire holds about 72,000 clones, approximately 90% seen once, with about 0.99% in the top ten. The specimen was CD4+ or CD8+ T cells sorted from blood, collected in a trial of the OX40 agonist ivuxolimab. Every receptor here comes from an adult with an advanced solid tumor such as melanoma, head and neck, liver or kidney cancer.

The V call is TRBV10-1, the J call TRBJ2-1; no clear D gene. In germline, CDR1 is WNHNN, CDR2 SYGVQD (reference sequence). The V and J ends lost 3 bases and 8 bases respectively, with 11 bases between them. The CDR3 covers 13 residues. The CDR3 DNA reads TGCGCCAGCAGTGACAGGATGGGTTATGAGCAGTTCTTC. This codes for CASSDRMGYEQFF.

The chain is built from TRBV7-6 and TRBJ2-6; 7 positions agree with TRBD2. CDR3 length: 18 amino acids. Trimming removed 2 bases from V and 3 bases from J; junction bases left unmatched: 10. The germline gives CDR1 SGHVS, CDR2 FNYEAQ. CDR3 in amino acids: CASSLPPAGGYGANVLTF. The DNA for the CDR3 is TGTGCCAGCAGCTTACCCCCCGCCGGGGGGTATGGGGCCAACGTCCTGACTTTC.

This clone was picked up one time. The V and J genes are TRBV7-6 and TRBJ1-1, with 9 bases matching TRBD1. V was clipped by 5 bases and J by 6 bases; unmatched bases: 7. This CDR3 has 14 residues. Germline-derived CDR1 and CDR2 are SGHVS and FNYEAQ. The CDR3 DNA follows: TGTGCCAGCAGCAGGGGACAGGGTAGGTCTGAAGCTTTCTTT. As protein: CASSRGQGRSEAFF.

The chain links TRBV14 to TRBJ2-1, with TRBD1 matching over 7 bases. The germline V gene encodes CDR1 SGHDN and CDR2 FVKESK. The CDR3 is 16 amino acids. J was trimmed by 3 bases and V by 1 base; bases with no gene match: 6. DNA for the CDR3: TGTGCCAGCAGCCAAGTGGGTTCAGGGGGCTACAATGAGCAGTTCTTC. It is translated as CASSQVGSGGYNEQFF.

V gene TRBV2 combines with J gene TRBJ1-6, with D unresolved. The germline V gene encodes CDR1 SNHLY and CDR2 FYNNEI. The CDR3 consists of 14 residues. V was trimmed by 9 bases and J by 7 bases, leaving 16 bases between them. The CDR3 DNA reads TGTGCCAGGTCCTTGACCGAGCGGAATTCACCCCTCCACTTT. It yields the protein CARSLTERNSPLHF.

The chain is built from TRBV2 and TRBJ2-7; D gene unclear. CDR1 and CDR2 from the germline V gene are SNHLY and FYNNEI. This CDR3 spans 13 amino acids. Trimming removed 1 base at V and 2 bases at J, with 6 bases between. As DNA, the CDR3 is TGTGCCAGCAGTGAAGGGACCACCTACGAGCAGTACTTC. Translated: CASSEGTTYEQYF.

The chain carries TRBV28 and TRBJ1-4; the D gene is possibly TRBD1 (5 bases). Germline CDR1 is MDHEN and CDR2 is SYDVKM. The CDR3 is 12 residues long. Trimming pared 6 bases from V and 8 bases from J, leaving 10 bases between. The CDR3 bases are TGTGCCAGCAGGGCAGAGGGGGAAAAACTGTTTTTT. Translation gives CASRAEGEKLFF.

The gene calls are TRBV6-5 and TRBJ2-1; D may correspond to TRBD1 or TRBD2 (6 bases each). This CDR3 has 14 residues. CDR1 is MNHEY, CDR2 SVGAGI, per germline. Trimming took off 2 bases at V and 9 bases at J, with 14 bases between the two ends. CDR3 coding DNA: TGTGCCAGCAGTTACGATAGTCGGGGGCGTGAGCAGTTCTTC. Its protein is CASSYDSRGREQFF.

This chain links TRBV30 with TRBJ1-5; 9 nucleotides line up with TRBD1. This CDR3 spans 16 amino acids. Germline values: CDR1 GTSNPN, CDR2 SVGIG (reference sequence). V shed 0 bases and J 5 bases; nucleotides not matched to a gene: 8. DNA for the CDR3: TGTGCCTGGAGTGTTACCGGGACAGGGACCTATCAGCCCCAGCATTTT. Translation gives CAWSVTGTGTYQPQHF.

The chain has TRBV5-1 and TRBJ2-7; D is perhaps TRBD1 or TRBD2 (5 bases each). The CDR3 covers 13 residues. Germline-derived CDR1 and CDR2 are SGHRS and YFSETQ. V lost 4 bases and J 4 bases, leaving 12 bases between the germline ends. As DNA, the CDR3 is TGCGCCAGCAGCCGGGACGGGTTTTACGAGCAGTACTTC. As protein: CASSRDGFYEQYF.

The J gene is TRBJ1-5, the V gene TRBV19; D may be TRBD1 (6 bases). Trimming cost V 7 bases and J 3 bases, with 19 bases left between them. The CDR3 is 16 amino acids. Germline V lookup: CDR1 LNHDA, CDR2 SQIVND (reference sequence). The CDR3 reads CASTHSPQGFNQPQHF. Written as DNA, the CDR3 is TGTGCCAGTACCCATTCGCCACAGGGCTTCAATCAGCCCCAGCATTTT.

The V and J genes are TRBV10-3 and TRBJ1-1; D call uncertain. Trimming left V 6 bases short and J 3 bases short, with 11 bases between. The CDR3 has 13 amino acids. Per germline, CDR1 ENHRY and CDR2 SYGVKD. The CDR3 DNA reads as TGTGCCATCAGCGGTGTTGGGGACACTGAAGCTTTCTTT. Amino acids: CAISGVGDTEAFF.

This clone has only one observation. The chain joins TRBV11-2 to TRBJ2-7; no reliable D call. This CDR3 contains 11 residues. Germline V lookup: CDR1 SGHAT, CDR2 FQNNGV. The V gene lost 5 bases and the J gene lost 1 base, with 3 bases spanning the gap. The CDR3 nucleotides read TGTGCCAGCAGCATTTCCTACGAGCAGTACTTC. It yields the protein CASSISYEQYF.

CDR3 DNA: TGTGCCAGCAGCAAAGCGCAGGTGGACGCCGGGACCCAGTACTTC. Protein: CASSKAQVDAGTQYF. The genes are TRBV21-1 and TRBJ2-5. TRBV21-1 is listed as a pseudogene. CDR3 size: 15 residues.

This rearrangement joins TRBV28 to TRBJ1-1; no clear D. Germline V lookup: CDR1 MDHEN, CDR2 SYDVKM. The CDR3 totals 13 residues. Trimming stripped 5 bases from V and 3 bases from J, with 10 bases between. This chain's CDR3 is CASSNQADTEAFF. In DNA form, the CDR3 reads TGTGCCAGCAGTAACCAGGCGGACACTGAAGCTTTCTTT.

V and J are TRBV6-5 and TRBJ2-5; the D gene could be TRBD1 or TRBD2 (5 bases each). The germline V and J ends were trimmed by 5 bases and 1 base, with 11 bases remaining between them. CDR3 length equals 14 residues. Looked up from germline, CDR1 is MNHEY and CDR2 is SVGAGI. CDR3 in amino acids: CASSPGARQETQYF. Here the CDR3 DNA reads TGTGCCAGCAGTCCCGGGGCCCGCCAAGAGACCCAGTACTTC.

V is TRBV5-1 and J is TRBJ1-1, with D perhaps matching TRBD1 (5 bases). Germline V CDR1 and CDR2: SGHRS, YFSETQ. The CDR3 totals 13 residues. V was trimmed by 4 bases and J by 7 bases, leaving 14 bases between them. The CDR3 spells CASSRDGGNEAFF. CDR3 nucleotides: TGCGCCAGCAGCCGGGACGGGGGGAATGAAGCTTTCTTT.

The chain links TRBV27 to TRBJ2-7; D gene uncertain. The germline V gene has CDR1 MNHEY and CDR2 SMNVEV (reference sequence). CDR3 size: 13 residues. V was shortened by 5 bases and J by 2 bases, with 10 bases between the two germline ends. The CDR3 nucleotides are TGTGCCAGCAGTACCCATGGACCCTACGAGCAGTACTTC. It codes for CASSTHGPYEQYF.

The chain has TRBV5-4 and TRBJ2-7, with 8 bases fitting TRBD1. Trimming took 2 bases from V and 1 from J; bases not matched to a gene: 11. Per germline, CDR1 SGHNT and CDR2 YYREEE (reference sequence). The CDR3 is 17 residues long. The CDR3 here is CASSFGQGIIGSYEQYF. The DNA of the CDR3 is TGTGCCAGCAGCTTCGGACAGGGCATAATCGGGTCCTACGAGCAGTACTTC. Drawing the rest from reference TRBV5-4 and TRBJ2-7, the complete variable domain is ETGVTQSPTHLIKTRGQQVTLRCSSQSGHNTVSWYQQALGQGPQFIFQYYREEENGRGNFPPRFSGLQFPNYSSELNVNALELDDSALYLCASSFGQGIIGSYEQYFGPGTRLTVT.

The V and J genes are TRBV7-9 and TRBJ1-5; tentatively, D is TRBD1 (5 bases). The germline CDR1 and CDR2 sequences are SEHNR and FQNEAQ (reference sequence). The CDR3 consists of 14 residues. V was shortened by 5 bases and J by 8 bases, with 16 bases between the two germline ends. CDR3 loop: CASSVGTPAEPQHF. Here the CDR3 DNA reads TGTGCCAGCAGCGTCGGGACTCCGGCGGAGCCCCAGCATTTT.

This chain links TRBV9 with TRBJ2-1; no clear D gene. Trimming removed 3 bases at V and 4 bases at J, with 14 bases between. Per germline, CDR1 SGDLS and CDR2 YYNGEE. The CDR3 spans 15 residues. CDR3 DNA sequence: TGTGCCAGCAGCGAGGATAGGGCAACTTACAATGAGCAGTTCTTC. The encoded protein is CASSEDRATYNEQFF.

The chain employs TRBV15 and TRBJ2-3; 11 positions match TRBD2. Germline V lookup: CDR1 LNHNV, CDR2 YYDKDF (reference sequence). V shed 1 base and J 7 bases; nucleotides not matched to a gene: 7. The CDR3 runs 16 residues. The DNA of the CDR3 is TGTGCCACCAGCAGAGCCCCTAGCGGGGGGTTGCATACGCAGTATTTT. It translates to CATSRAPSGGLHTQYF.

The chain recombines TRBV5-6 with TRBJ1-2, with D possibly matching TRBD1 (5 bases). V was pared by 2 bases and J by 0 bases, with 17 bases between. There are 17 residues in the CDR3. CDR1 is SGHDT and CDR2 is YYEEEE in the germline V gene. CDR3 sequence reads: CASSFRARALANYGYTF. The CDR3 DNA sequence: TGTGCCAGCAGCTTTCGAGCCAGGGCGCTAGCTAACTATGGCTACACCTTC.

This chain uses TRBV6-1 with TRBJ2-7; D gene uncertain. Germline values: CDR1 MNHNS, CDR2 SASEGT. The CDR3 consists of 14 residues. Trimming pared 6 bases from V and 3 bases from J, leaving 15 bases between. Here the CDR3 reads CASREHGPYYEQYF. The CDR3 coding sequence is TGTGCCAGCAGAGAGCACGGCCCCTACTACGAGCAGTACTTC.

The rearrangement joins TRBV18 to TRBJ2-5, with D unresolved. The germline V gene encodes CDR1 KGHSH and CDR2 LQKENI. The CDR3 has 13 amino acids. V dropped 1 base and J dropped 5 bases, with 8 bases sitting between them. CDR3 sequence (DNA): TGTGCCAGCTCACCACGAGACGGGGAGACCCAGTACTTC. It translates to CASSPRDGETQYF.